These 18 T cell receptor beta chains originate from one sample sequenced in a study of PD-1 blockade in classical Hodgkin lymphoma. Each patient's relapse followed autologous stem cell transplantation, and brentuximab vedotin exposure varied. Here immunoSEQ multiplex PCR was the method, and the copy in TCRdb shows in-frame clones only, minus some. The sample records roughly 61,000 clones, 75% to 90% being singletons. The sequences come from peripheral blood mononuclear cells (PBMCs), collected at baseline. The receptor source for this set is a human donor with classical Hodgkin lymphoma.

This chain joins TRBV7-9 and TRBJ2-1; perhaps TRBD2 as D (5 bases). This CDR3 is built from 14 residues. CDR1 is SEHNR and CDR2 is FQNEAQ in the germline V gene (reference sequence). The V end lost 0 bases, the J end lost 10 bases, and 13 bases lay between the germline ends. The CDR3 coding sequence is TGTGCCAGCAGCTTAGCGGACTCCCTTCTAGAGCAGTTCTTC. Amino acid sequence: CASSLADSLLEQFF.

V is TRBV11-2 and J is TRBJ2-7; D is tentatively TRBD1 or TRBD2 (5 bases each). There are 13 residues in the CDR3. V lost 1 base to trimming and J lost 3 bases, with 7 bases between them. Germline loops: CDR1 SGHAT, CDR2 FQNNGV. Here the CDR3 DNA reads TGTGCCAGCAGCTTAGTTGGGGGCTACGAGCAGTACTTC. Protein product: CASSLVGGYEQYF.

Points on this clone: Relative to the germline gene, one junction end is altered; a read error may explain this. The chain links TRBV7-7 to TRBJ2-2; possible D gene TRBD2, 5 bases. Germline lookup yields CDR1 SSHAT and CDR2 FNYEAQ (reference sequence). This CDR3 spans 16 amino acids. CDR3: CASSLGRDYGTGELFF. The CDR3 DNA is TGTGCTAGCAGCTTAGGTCGGGATTATGGGACCGGGGAGCTGTTTTTT.

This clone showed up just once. CDR3 loop: CASSPPGQDLGNTIYF. CDR3 nucleotides: TGTGCCAGCAGTCCCCCGGGGCAGGACCTTGGAAACACCATATATTTT. The chain employs TRBV28 and TRBJ1-3; TRBD1 is a possible D gene (5 bases). V was trimmed by 5 bases and J by 3 bases, leaving 17 bases between them. The CDR3 has 16 residues. From germline, CDR1 is MDHEN and CDR2 SYDVKM.

CDR3 residues: CASSSEYLSPLHF. CDR3 bases: TGTGCCAGCAGTTCGGAGTACTTATCACCCCTCCACTTT. The V call is TRBV6-5, the J call TRBJ1-6, with D hard to call. Trimming removed 4 bases at V and 10 bases at J, with 11 bases between. The CDR3 spans 13 residues. CDR1 and CDR2 from the germline V gene are MNHEY and SVGAGI.

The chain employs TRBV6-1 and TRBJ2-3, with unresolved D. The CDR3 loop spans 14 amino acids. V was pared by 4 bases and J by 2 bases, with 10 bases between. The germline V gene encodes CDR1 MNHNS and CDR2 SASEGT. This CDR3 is CASSVTGVTDTQYF. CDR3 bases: TGTGCCAGCAGTGTTACGGGCGTCACAGATACGCAGTATTTT.

CDR3 sequence (DNA): TGTGCCAGTACCCCTACGGGACAGTCCTACGAGCAGTACTTC. Protein sequence: CASTPTGQSYEQYF. The chain recombines TRBV19 with TRBJ2-7, with 7 bases that match TRBD1. Germline CDR1 and CDR2: LNHDA and SQIVND (reference sequence). Trimming at V came to 7 bases and at J to 1 base, leaving 7 bases not matched to a gene. CDR3 length: 14 residues.

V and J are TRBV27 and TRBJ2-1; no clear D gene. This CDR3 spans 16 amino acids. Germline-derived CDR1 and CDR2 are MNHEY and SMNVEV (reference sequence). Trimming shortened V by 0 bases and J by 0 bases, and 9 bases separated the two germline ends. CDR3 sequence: CASSLSGSSSYNEQFF. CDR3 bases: TGTGCCAGCAGTTTATCAGGGTCCAGCTCCTACAATGAGCAGTTCTTC.

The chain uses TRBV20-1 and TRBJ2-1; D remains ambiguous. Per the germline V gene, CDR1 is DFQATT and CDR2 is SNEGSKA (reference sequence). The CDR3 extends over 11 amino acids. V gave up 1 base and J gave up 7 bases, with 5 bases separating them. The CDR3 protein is CSARALNEQFF. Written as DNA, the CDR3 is TGCAGTGCTAGAGCTTTAAATGAGCAGTTCTTC.

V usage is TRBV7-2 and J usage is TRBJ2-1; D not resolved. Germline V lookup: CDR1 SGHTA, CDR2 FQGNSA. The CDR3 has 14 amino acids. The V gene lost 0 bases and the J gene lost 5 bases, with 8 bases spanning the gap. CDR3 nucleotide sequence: TGTGCCAGCAGCTTAGCGGGGTATAACAATGAGCAGTTCTTC. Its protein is CASSLAGYNNEQFF.

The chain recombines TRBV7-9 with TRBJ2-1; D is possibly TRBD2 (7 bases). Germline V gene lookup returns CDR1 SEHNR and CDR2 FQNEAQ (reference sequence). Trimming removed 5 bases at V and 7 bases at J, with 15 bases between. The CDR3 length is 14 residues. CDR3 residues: CASSTEGGGNEQFF. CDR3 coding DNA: TGTGCCAGCAGCACCGAGGGGGGAGGGAATGAGCAGTTCTTC.

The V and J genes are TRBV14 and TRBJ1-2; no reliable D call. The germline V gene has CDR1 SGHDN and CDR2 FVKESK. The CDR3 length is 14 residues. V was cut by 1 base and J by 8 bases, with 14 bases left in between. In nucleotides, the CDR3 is TGTGCCAGCAGCCAAGGGGCCCTCCTCAAAGGCTACACCTTC. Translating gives CASSQGALLKGYTF.

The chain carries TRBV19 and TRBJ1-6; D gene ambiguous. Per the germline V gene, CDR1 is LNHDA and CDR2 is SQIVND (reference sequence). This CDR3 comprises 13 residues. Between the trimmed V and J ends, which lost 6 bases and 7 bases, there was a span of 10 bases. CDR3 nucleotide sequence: TGTGCCAGTAGGGCCGGGCGCAATTCACCCCTCCACTTT. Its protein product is CASRAGRNSPLHF.

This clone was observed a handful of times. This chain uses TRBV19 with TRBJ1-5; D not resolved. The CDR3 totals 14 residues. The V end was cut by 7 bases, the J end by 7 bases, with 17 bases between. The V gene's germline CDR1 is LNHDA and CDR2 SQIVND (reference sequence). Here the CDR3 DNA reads TGTGCCAGTACTAACTACGCCGGGTGGCAGCCCCAGCATTTT. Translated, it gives CASTNYAGWQPQHF. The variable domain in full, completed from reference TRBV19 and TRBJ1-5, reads DGGITQSPKYLFRKEGQNVTLSCEQNLNHDAMYWYRQDPGQGLRLIYYSQIVNDFQKGDIAEGYSVSREKKESFPLTVTSAQKNPTAFYLCASTNYAGWQPQHFGDGTRLSIL.

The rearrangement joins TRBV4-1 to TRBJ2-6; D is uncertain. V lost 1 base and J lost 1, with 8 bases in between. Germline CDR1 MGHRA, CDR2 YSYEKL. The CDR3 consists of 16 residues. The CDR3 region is CASSQGQGSGANVLTF. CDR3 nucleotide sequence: TGCGCCAGCAGCCAAGGCCAAGGTTCTGGGGCCAACGTCCTGACTTTC.

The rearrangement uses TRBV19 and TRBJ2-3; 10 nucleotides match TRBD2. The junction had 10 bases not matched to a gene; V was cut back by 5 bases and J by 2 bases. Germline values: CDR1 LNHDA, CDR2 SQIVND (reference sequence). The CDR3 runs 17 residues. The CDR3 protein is CASSPYLAGAFTDTQYF. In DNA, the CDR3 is TGTGCCAGTAGTCCTTACCTAGCGGGGGCCTTCACAGATACGCAGTATTTT.

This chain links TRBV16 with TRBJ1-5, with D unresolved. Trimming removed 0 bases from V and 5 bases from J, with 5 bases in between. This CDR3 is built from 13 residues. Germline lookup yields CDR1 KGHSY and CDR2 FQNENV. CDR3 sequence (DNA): TGTGCCAGCAGCCAATCGTGGGATCAGCCCCAGCATTTT. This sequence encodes CASSQSWDQPQHF.

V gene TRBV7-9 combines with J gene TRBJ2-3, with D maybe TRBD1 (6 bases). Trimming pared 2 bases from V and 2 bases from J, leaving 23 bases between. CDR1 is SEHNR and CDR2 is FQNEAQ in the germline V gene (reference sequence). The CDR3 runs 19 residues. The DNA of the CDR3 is TGTGCCAGCAGCTTACTTCCTCCGGGACAACTTTCCGCCACAGATACGCAGTATTTT. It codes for CASSLLPPGQLSATDTQYF.